The present entry profiles one TCR beta chain with its context. There are many counts of this clonotype. The antigen this receptor binds is unknown. No much larger clonotype is one base removed from it; base qualities were not supplied. Ophthalmopathy patients had moderately to severely active disease, with a Clinical Activity Score of 3 or more, a NOSPECS grade of 4 or more, and a disease duration of less than 3 months. The study excluded patients with uncontrolled infections, other autoimmune diseases, pregnancy or lactation. Diagnoses were established on the basis of clinical symptoms, serum thyroxine and TRAb, thyroid ultrasound, and orbital computed tomography. PBMCs were isolated from about 10 ml of fresh peripheral blood by Ficoll-Paque density gradient centrifugation. Total RNA was extracted with Trizol reagent, and quality was checked on an Agilent 2100 Bioanalyzer. This sample was included in a study of T cells in Graves' hyperthyroidism and ophthalmopathy (dated by TCRdb to between 2018 and 2020). Notes on the research overall: Peripheral blood samples were taken at the time of initial diagnosis, prior to any treatment. TCR V-J signatures able to tell the groups apart were searched for in a discovery cohort of 95 to 100 patients, of whom approximately 40 had Graves' ophthalmopathy and some 60 had stable Graves' hyperthyroidism. The roughly 100 discovery patients were randomly divided into training and test sets at a 7:3 ratio. In about 6 Graves' hyperthyroidism patients, the study also compared T-cell repertoires from thyroid tissue with T-cell repertoires from blood. Whether ophthalmopathy could be predicted prospectively was tested in an independent validation cohort made up of 18 to 20 hyperthyroidism patients plus 17 patients who later progressed to ophthalmopathy. TCR Vbeta CDR3 sequencing of 120 to 150 peripheral blood samples (about 45 ophthalmopathy, roughly 74 hyperthyroidism and some 17 progressor patients) is reported in the paper. Once sampling was done, hyperthyroidism patients were given methimazole at a starting dose of 30 mg daily, whereas ophthalmopathy patients were given high-dose intravenous methylprednisolone. What the research found in general, with its limitations: Sample size was not statistically predetermined, and blinding of investigators to group allocation was not performed. In cross-validation, a model built on a 13 V-J signature told ophthalmopathy apart from stable hyperthyroidism with approximately 91% sensitivity and about 81% specificity, and in testing the same model reached 80%/75%. In validation, the model predicted progression to ophthalmopathy with roughly 66% sensitivity and about 73% specificity, a median of 6.5 months before onset. Most expanded thyroid clonotypes (frequency above 0.001) were also detected in blood, a finding suggesting that blood repertoires may reflect thyroid immune responses.

TCR beta CDR3 regions were amplified from RNA transcripts. For the first round of RT-PCR on the TCR CDR3, the HTBI primer set was used together with the Qiagen OneStep RT-PCR kit. A second multiplex PCR round built the libraries, followed by size selection and purification. Paired-end sequencing of the libraries was performed with 100 bp reads on an Illumina HiSeq2000. The paper's data handling went like this. Raw data were processed with SOAPnuke, discarding reads with adapters, uncalled bases, mean Phred below 15, or no exact constant-primer or identifier match. High-quality paired reads were merged with COPE v1.2.5, and unique nucleotide sequences were defined as clonotypes. Clonotypes were aligned to IMGT TRBV, TRBD and TRBJ reference segments using MiTCR v1.1. The analysis included only V-J combinations with a frequency above 0.0001, which together covered about 99% of the repertoires. A TCS score was defined as the ratio between F50 (clonal expansion) and ExV (chaos), using BLOSUM62-based TCRdist between CDR3 peptides within each V-J. Welch's t-statistics and random forest reduced 500 to 650 V-J features to roughly 13, which were used in a naive Bayes classifier (R e1071). TCRdb handled the public reads itself, with Q25 trimming in fastp and clone calling in MiXCR, and kept productive beta chains. Identical CDR3 protein sequences are pooled into one entry, listed with their most common genes and DNA. The V and J calls were determined by TCRdb, not by the authors. The sample includes 400,000 to 500,000 distinct CDR3 sequences, with approximately 15% observed a single time. The top ten constitute approximately 13% of the sample.

Via the germline V gene, CDR1 is SGHAT and CDR2 FQNNGV. The CDR3 starts with the cysteine, ends with the phenylalanine, and has 14 residues. CDR3 DNA is the only sequence kept; it has 42 bases, read in frame from the first base. The germline V end is reduced by 5 bases and the J end by 6 bases; junction bases left unmatched: 5. The source material was blood. The chain is made from TRBV11-2 and TRBJ1-1; 11 bases in the middle match TRBD1. The receptor comes from a man younger than 35 with Graves' ophthalmopathy. The CDR3 corresponds to CASSKPGQGAEAFF. DNA sequence: TGTGCCAGCAGCAAGCCGGGACAGGGGGCTGAAGCTTTCTTT. The reference TRBV11-2 and TRBJ1-1 proteins fill in what lies around the CDR3, so the full variable domain reads EAGVAQSPRYKIIEKRQSVAFWCNPISGHATLYWYQQILGQGPKLLIQFQNNGVVDDSQLPKDRFSAERLKGVDSTLKIQPAKLEDSAVYLCASSKPGQGAEAFFGQGTRLTVV.